Detailed here is one TCR beta chain. The data were obtained in a study of blood T cell repertoires in COVID-19. Sequencing used immunoSEQ multiplex PCR; TCRdb keeps in-frame clones, though not all of them. This table has 80,000 to 100,000 clones, 70% to 90% appearing once. This CDR3 comprises 14 residues. Germline V gene lookup returns CDR1 SGHRS and CDR2 YFSETQ. The J segment lost 8 bases and the V segment lost 0 bases, leaving 2 bases of the junction unmatched. The sample was peripheral blood. The receptor was isolated from a man between 65 and 80 years old with acute or convalescent COVID-19. The rearrangement uses TRBV5-1 and TRBJ2-4; 10 bases align to TRBD1. CDR3: CASSLGDRGHIQYF. In DNA, the CDR3 is TGCGCCAGCAGCTTGGGGGACAGGGGTCACATTCAGTACTTC.